This TCR beta chain derives from a study of blood T cell repertoires in COVID-19. Across the whole study: COVID-19 samples collected from the United States, Italy and Spain covered acute and convalescent phases. PBMCs, B-cell-depleted T cells, or T cells were the source of the cDNA or gDNA that made up the material.

Data came from immunoSEQ multiplex PCR; TCRdb stores just in-frame clones and leaves some out. The top ten clones hold approximately 7.9% of a sample with about 200,000 clones, roughly 80% of them seen once. Participant reports of clinical history set cohort assignment. Resolution of symptoms, clearance, or two negative PCRs was present in recovered Cohort 3 donors. The sample consisted of PBMCs or T cells enriched from blood (not recorded which). The sequence was obtained from a man between 35 and 55 years old who had recovered from COVID-19.

The CDR3, as DNA: TGTGCCAGCAGCTTAGCGGGGGCAGATACGCAGTATTTT. It yields the protein CASSLAGADTQYF. The chain uses TRBV11-3 and TRBJ2-3, with D maybe TRBD2 (6 bases). In germline, CDR1 is SGHNT, CDR2 YENEEA. V lost 1 base and J lost 4, with 6 bases in between. The CDR3 covers 13 residues.